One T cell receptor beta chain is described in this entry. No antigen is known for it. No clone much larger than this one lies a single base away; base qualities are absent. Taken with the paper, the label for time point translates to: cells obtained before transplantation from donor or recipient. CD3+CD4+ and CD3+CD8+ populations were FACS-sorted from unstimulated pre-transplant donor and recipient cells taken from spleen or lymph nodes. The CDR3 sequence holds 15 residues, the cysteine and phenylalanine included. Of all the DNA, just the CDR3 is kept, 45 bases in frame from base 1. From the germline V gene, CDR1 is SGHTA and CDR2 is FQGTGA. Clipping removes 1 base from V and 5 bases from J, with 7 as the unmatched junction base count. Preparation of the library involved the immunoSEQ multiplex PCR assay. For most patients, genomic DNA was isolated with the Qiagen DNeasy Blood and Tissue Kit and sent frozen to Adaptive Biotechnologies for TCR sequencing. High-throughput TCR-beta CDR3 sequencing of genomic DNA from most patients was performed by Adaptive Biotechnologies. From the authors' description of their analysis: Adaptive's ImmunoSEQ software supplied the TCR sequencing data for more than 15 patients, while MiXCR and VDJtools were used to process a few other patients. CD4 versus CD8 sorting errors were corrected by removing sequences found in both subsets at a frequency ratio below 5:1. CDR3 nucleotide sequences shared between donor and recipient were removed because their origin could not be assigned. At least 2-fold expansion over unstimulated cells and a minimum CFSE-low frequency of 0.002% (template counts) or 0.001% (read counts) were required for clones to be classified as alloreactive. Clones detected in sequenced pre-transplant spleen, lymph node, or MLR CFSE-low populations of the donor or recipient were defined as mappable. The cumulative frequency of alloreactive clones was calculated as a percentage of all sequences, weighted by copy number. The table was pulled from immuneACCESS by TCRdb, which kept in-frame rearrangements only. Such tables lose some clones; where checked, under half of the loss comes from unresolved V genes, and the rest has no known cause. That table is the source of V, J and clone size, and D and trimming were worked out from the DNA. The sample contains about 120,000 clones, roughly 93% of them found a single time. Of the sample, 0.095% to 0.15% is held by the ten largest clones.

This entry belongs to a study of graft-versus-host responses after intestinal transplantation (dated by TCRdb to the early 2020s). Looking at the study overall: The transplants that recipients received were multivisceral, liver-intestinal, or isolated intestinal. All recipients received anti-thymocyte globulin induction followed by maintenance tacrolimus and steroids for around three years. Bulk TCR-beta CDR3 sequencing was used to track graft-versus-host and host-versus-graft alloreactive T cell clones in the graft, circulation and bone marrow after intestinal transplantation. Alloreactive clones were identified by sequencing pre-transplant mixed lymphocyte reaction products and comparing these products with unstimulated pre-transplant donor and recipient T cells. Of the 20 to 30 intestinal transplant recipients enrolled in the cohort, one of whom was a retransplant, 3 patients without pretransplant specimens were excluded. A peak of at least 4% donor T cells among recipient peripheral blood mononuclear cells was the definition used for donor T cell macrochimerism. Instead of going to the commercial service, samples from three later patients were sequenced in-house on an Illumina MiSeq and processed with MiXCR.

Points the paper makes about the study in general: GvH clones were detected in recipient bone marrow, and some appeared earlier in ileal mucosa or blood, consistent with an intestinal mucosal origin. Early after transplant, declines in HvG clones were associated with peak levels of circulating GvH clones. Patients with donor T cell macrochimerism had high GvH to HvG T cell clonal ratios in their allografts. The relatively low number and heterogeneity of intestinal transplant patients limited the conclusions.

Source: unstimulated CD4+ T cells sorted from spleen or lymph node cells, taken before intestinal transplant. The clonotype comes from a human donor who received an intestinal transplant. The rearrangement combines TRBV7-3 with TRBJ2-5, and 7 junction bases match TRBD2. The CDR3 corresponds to CASSLISGGRETQYF. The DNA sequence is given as TGTGCCAGCAGCTTAATTTCGGGGGGACGGGAGACCCAGTACTTC.